One and the same sample provided the 2 T cell receptor beta chains below, sequenced in a study of T cell changes during pregnancy in multiple sclerosis. Profiled with immunoSEQ multiplex PCR; TCRdb holds only in-frame clones, not every one. Of around 77,000 clones detected, around 92% appear once; the ten largest clones hold under 0.9%. Here the sequenced sample was peripheral blood, taken in the third trimester of pregnancy. These receptors were collected from a female donor in good health, enrolled as a control in a pregnancy study.

This clone occurred once. This chain connects TRBV7-2 to TRBJ1-2, with 8 positions matching TRBD1. Germline V CDR1 and CDR2: SGHTA, FQGNSA. CDR3 length: 16 amino acids. J lost 7 bases, V lost 0 bases, and 10 bases had no gene match. The CDR3 reads CASSLAFGQGGSGYTF. Written as DNA, the CDR3 is TGTGCCAGCAGCTTAGCTTTTGGACAGGGCGGGTCTGGCTACACCTTC.

The chain joins TRBV29-1 to TRBJ1-4, with unresolved D. This CDR3 is built from 15 residues. Trimming pared 6 bases from V and 0 bases from J, leaving 14 bases between. CDR1 and CDR2 from the germline V gene are SQVTM and ANQGSEA. The CDR3 reads CSVATAEATNEKLFF. The DNA for the CDR3 is TGCAGCGTCGCGACCGCGGAGGCAACTAATGAAAAACTGTTTTTT.